These 20 T cell receptor beta chains originate from one sample sequenced in a study of T cells after yellow fever vaccination. One entry per CDR3 protein, called by TCRdb with MiXCR from the 5' RACE reads. The table records some 320,000 distinct CDR3 sequences, roughly 8.7% of them present only once. Material: PBMCs, obtained on the day of the first yellow fever vaccination. The receptors were sampled from a man between 18 and 35 years old who received the YFV17D yellow fever vaccine.

This clonotype was detected only a few times. The chain uses TRBV6-6 and TRBJ2-1; D possibly corresponds to TRBD1 (6 bases). The CDR3 sequence is 13 residues long. Germline-derived CDR1 and CDR2 are MNHNY and SVGAGI (reference sequence). Trimming left V 8 bases short and J 7 bases short, with 15 bases between. For the CDR3, the DNA is TGTGCCAGCTTGCAGGGGTTAGGGAATGAGCAGTTCTTC. Amino acid sequence: CASLQGLGNEQFF.

This clonotype was recorded many times. The rearrangement links TRBV5-1 to TRBJ2-3; D remains ambiguous. V gave up 0 bases and J gave up 3 bases, with 8 bases separating them. Per germline, CDR1 SGHRS and CDR2 YFSETQ. The CDR3 is made up of 14 amino acids. DNA of the CDR3: TGCGCCAGCAGCTTGGCCCTCGGAACAGATACGCAGTATTTT. Its protein is CASSLALGTDTQYF.

This clonotype was picked up many times. This chain connects TRBV4-1 to TRBJ2-3; no firm D call. The germline V and J ends were trimmed by 3 bases and 6 bases, with 19 bases remaining between them. The CDR3 has 16 residues. Germline-derived CDR1 and CDR2 are MGHRA and YSYEKL. The chain's CDR3 is CASSHLGRARMDTQYF. DNA of the CDR3: TGCGCCAGCAGCCACCTCGGACGTGCGCGGATGGATACGCAGTATTTT.

A few counts support this clonotype. The chain joins TRBV7-2 to TRBJ1-1, with 7 bases identical to TRBD1. From germline, CDR1 is SGHTA and CDR2 FQGNSA. V dropped 4 bases and J dropped 1; count of bases not matched to a gene: 3. The CDR3 has 14 amino acids. The CDR3 spells CASSSTGENTEAFF. CDR3 DNA sequence: TGTGCCAGCAGCTCCACAGGGGAGAACACTGAAGCTTTCTTT. The whole variable domain, remainder taken from reference TRBV7-2 and TRBJ1-1, is GAGVSQSPSNKVTEKGKDVELRCDPISGHTALYWYRQSLGQGLEFLIYFQGNSAPDKSGLPSDRFSAERTGGSVSTLTIQRTQQEDSAVYLCASSSTGENTEAFFGQGTRLTVV.

In this sample, this clonotype turned up a few times. The V call is TRBV11-2, the J call TRBJ2-5; perhaps TRBD2 as D (6 bases). Germline-derived CDR1 and CDR2 are SGHAT and FQNNGV. V was trimmed by 5 bases and J by 4 bases, leaving 17 bases between them. The CDR3 covers 15 residues. In nucleotides, the CDR3 is TGTGCCAGCAGCCAGCGCGGGGTTTTGGGAGAGACCCAGTACTTC. Amino acids: CASSQRGVLGETQYF.

This clonotype was counted between two and nine times. The chain recombines TRBV18 with TRBJ2-5; 8 bases map to TRBD2. The CDR3 is 16 residues long. V shed 6 bases, J shed 1 base, and the junction held 10 bases outside the gene matches. CDR1 KGHSH and CDR2 LQKENI come from the germline V gene. The CDR3 nucleotides are TGTGCCAGCTCGTCCCCGATAGCGGGGCCCCAAGAGACCCAGTACTTC. It is translated as CASSSPIAGPQETQYF. Complete variable domain (other parts from reference TRBV18 and TRBJ2-5): NAGVMQNPRHLVRRRGQEARLRCSPMKGHSHVYWYRQLPEEGLKFMVYLQKENIIDESGMPKERFSAEFPKEGPSILRIQQVVRGDSAAYFCASSSPIAGPQETQYFGPGTRLLVL.

V is TRBV4-3 and J is TRBJ1-1; perhaps TRBD1 as D (5 bases). Germline loops: CDR1 LGHNA, CDR2 YSLEER. This CDR3 is 16 amino acids long. Trimming took 1 base from V and 0 from J, leaving 12 bases between them. CDR3 nucleotide sequence: TGCGCCAGCAGCCAAGCGGAGGGGTCCCTGAACACTGAAGCTTTCTTT. As protein: CASSQAEGSLNTEAFF.

The rearrangement links TRBV11-2 to TRBJ1-1, with D possibly being TRBD1 (5 bases). V was trimmed by 3 bases and J by 9 bases, leaving 11 bases between them. From germline, CDR1 is SGHAT and CDR2 FQNNGV. The CDR3 is 12 residues long. The DNA for the CDR3 is TGTGCCAGCAGCTTCCGGGACTCTAAAGCTTTCTTT. This codes for CASSFRDSKAFF.

The rearrangement links TRBV2 to TRBJ1-6; D is unclear. Germline V gene data show CDR1 as SNHLY and CDR2 as FYNNEI. V was pared by 4 bases and J by 6 bases, with 13 bases between. CDR3 length: 15 residues. CDR3: CASSGYGSGNSPLHF. The CDR3 DNA follows: TGTGCCAGCAGTGGCTATGGCTCGGGTAATTCACCCCTCCACTTT. The complete variable domain, with remaining parts taken from reference TRBV2 and TRBJ1-6, reads EPEVTQTPSHQVTQMGQEVILRCVPISNHLYFYWYRQILGQKVEFLVSFYNNEISEKSEIFDDQFSVERPDGSNFTLKIRSTKLEDSAMYFCASSGYGSGNSPLHFGNGTRLTVT.

This clonotype was counted a few times. The V gene is TRBV12-3 or TRBV12-4, the J gene TRBJ1-1; TRBD1 agrees at 9 bases. The CDR3 contains 13 residues. V shed 6 bases and J 5 bases; nucleotides not matched to a gene: 4. CDR3: CASRGTGWTEAFF. CDR3 coding DNA: TGTGCCAGCAGAGGGACAGGGTGGACTGAAGCTTTCTTT.

This clonotype was seen more than once but under ten times. The rearrangement uses TRBV4-1 and TRBJ1-4, with TRBD1 as a possible D gene (6 bases). From germline, CDR1 is MGHRA and CDR2 YSYEKL. Trimming left V 1 base short and J 8 bases short, with 8 bases between. The CDR3 runs to 13 residues. The CDR3 nucleotides are TGCGCCAGCAGCCAAGCAGGGGAGGAAAAACTGTTTTTT. Its translation is CASSQAGEEKLFF.

This rearrangement joins TRBV29-1 to TRBJ2-7; D call uncertain. V lost 6 bases and J lost 2, with 8 bases in between. Germline V CDR1 and CDR2: SQVTM, ANQGSEA. The CDR3 is made up of 11 amino acids. The CDR3 nucleotides read TGCAGCGTCGGCCGAGCCTACGAGCAGTACTTC. Translation: CSVGRAYEQYF.

The DNA of the CDR3 is TGTGCCAGCTCACTAGCCCGACTAGCGGGGGGGCCAGATACGCAGTATTTT. Protein product: CASSLARLAGGPDTQYF. The rearrangement links TRBV18 to TRBJ2-3, with 14 bases aligning to TRBD2. CDR1 and CDR2 (germline): KGHSH, LQKENI. V lost 4 bases and J lost 4; bases outside the gene matches: 7. The CDR3 totals 17 residues.

This clonotype has at least ten counts. The V and J genes are TRBV4-3 and TRBJ2-1, with TRBD2 as a possible D gene (5 bases). Trimming removed 5 bases at V and 0 bases at J, with 11 bases between. Germline V lookup: CDR1 LGHNA, CDR2 YSLEER. The CDR3 spans 15 residues. The chain's CDR3 is CASSEGTSSYNEQFF. The CDR3 DNA reads TGCGCCAGCAGCGAGGGCACAAGCTCCTACAATGAGCAGTTCTTC.

CDR3 sequence: CSVEDGGRIQETQYF. In DNA, the CDR3 is TGCAGCGTTGAAGATGGGGGACGGATCCAAGAGACCCAGTACTTC. The chain employs TRBV29-1 and TRBJ2-5; the D call may be TRBD1 or TRBD2 (5 bases each). This CDR3 is built from 15 residues. From germline, CDR1 is SQVTM and CDR2 ANQGSEA. V lost 0 bases and J lost 1, with 12 bases in between.

In the case of this clonotype: A much larger clone sits a single nucleotide away, making a read error possible. V usage is TRBV6-1 and J usage is TRBJ1-4; no reliable D call. V was trimmed by 8 bases and J by 0 bases, leaving 13 bases between them. The germline CDR1 and CDR2 sequences are MNHNS and SASEGT. This CDR3 region has 15 residues. The CDR3, as DNA: TGTGCCAGCCAGCTCCTAGGAGCAACTAATGAAAAACTGTTTTTT. It translates to CASQLLGATNEKLFF.

This rearrangement joins TRBV24-1 to TRBJ2-5; D unresolved. Germline assignment: CDR1 KGHDR and CDR2 SFDVKD. Deletions cut 4 bases from V and 5 bases from J, with 1 base between. This CDR3 has 10 amino acids. The CDR3 sequence: CATSDETQYF. CDR3 nucleotide sequence: TGTGCCACCAGTGACGAGACCCAGTACTTC.

In its sample, this clonotype was seen a few times. The chain employs TRBV6-1 and TRBJ1-6, with a possible D match to TRBD1 (5 bases). Germline CDR1 and CDR2: MNHNS and SASEGT. V shed 6 bases and J shed 4 bases, with 13 bases lying between them. There are 15 residues in the CDR3. CDR3 nucleotides: TGTGCCAGCAGGGCCGACAGAACTTATAATTCACCCCTCCACTTT. This gives the protein CASRADRTYNSPLHF.

The gene calls are TRBV5-1 and TRBJ2-2; D assignment may be TRBD1 or TRBD2 (5 bases each). This CDR3 contains 15 residues. Trimming took 2 bases from V and 2 from J, leaving 10 bases between them. Germline V gene lookup returns CDR1 SGHRS and CDR2 YFSETQ. CDR3: CASSFSGHNTGELFF. The CDR3, as DNA: TGCGCCAGCAGCTTTTCGGGGCATAACACCGGGGAGCTGTTTTTT.

The rearrangement joins TRBV30 to TRBJ2-1; maybe TRBD1 (6 bases). The CDR3 contains 12 residues. Germline CDR1 GTSNPN, CDR2 SVGIG (reference sequence). V was trimmed by 6 bases and J by 10 bases, leaving 16 bases between them. CDR3 sequence (DNA): TGTGCCTGCAGCTTTGGGGGCGGAGAGCAGTTCTTC. Its protein product is CACSFGGGEQFF.